This TCR beta chain was retrieved from a study of T cells after yellow fever vaccination. Whole-study results and caveats: Though it reached lower strength, the secondary response hit its peak faster, day 5 versus 15.

This clonotype was counted between two and nine times. As yet, its antigen is unknown. The ends were cut back, 4 bases at V and 7 bases at J, with 22 bases in the middle. CDR3 length: 17 amino acids. In germline, CDR1 is LNHDA, CDR2 SQIVND (reference sequence). One entry per CDR3 protein results from TCRdb running MiXCR on the 5' RACE reads. This sample carries under 700,000 distinct CDR3 sequences, about a sixth of them seen once, and the ten largest clones take approximately 15%. This sample comprised PBMCs, obtained 5 days after the first yellow fever vaccination. V and J are TRBV19 and TRBJ2-2; D is uncertain. This sequence originates from a man aged 18 to 29 who received the YFV17D yellow fever vaccine. The CDR3 region is CASSRVSMADGDGELFF. The CDR3 DNA reads as TGTGCCAGTAGTAGAGTCTCGATGGCAGATGGGGACGGGGAGCTGTTTTTT.